This passage covers 14 T cell receptor beta chains from one sample sequenced in a study of regulatory T cells in long-lasting Graves disease. Sample time point: persistent/refractory GD, antithyroid drugs over 5 years with positive TRAb. PBMCs were the source of the RNA used for TCR sequencing. Sequencing libraries for TCR beta were prepared with iRepertoire HTBI primers and Arm-PCR of CDR3 regions. Each CDR3 protein gets one entry after TCRdb re-called the multiplex PCR reads with MiXCR. The data show 300,000 to 350,000 distinct CDR3 sequences, with 15% to 20% seen just once and roughly 27% held by the top ten. The sample consisted of peripheral blood mononuclear cells (PBMCs), taken when the disease was refractory, from a patient treated with antithyroid drugs. All receptors come from a female donor with Graves disease.

The rearrangement uses TRBV18 and TRBJ2-7; 10 bases match TRBD1. Germline V lookup: CDR1 KGHSH, CDR2 LQKENI. The length of the CDR3 is 15 residues. With V trimmed by 3 bases and J by 4 bases, 6 bases remained unmatched. CDR3: CASSPRQGAGYEQYF. CDR3 nucleotides: TGTGCCAGCTCACCGAGACAGGGGGCCGGGTACGAGCAGTACTTC. The whole variable domain, filled in from reference TRBV18 and TRBJ2-7, reads NAGVMQNPRHLVRRRGQEARLRCSPMKGHSHVYWYRQLPEEGLKFMVYLQKENIIDESGMPKERFSAEFPKEGPSILRIQQVVRGDSAAYFCASSPRQGAGYEQYFGPGTRLTVT.

The chain is built from TRBV20-1 and TRBJ1-1, with D uncertain. CDR1 DFQATT and CDR2 SNEGSKA come from the germline V gene (reference sequence). V was clipped by 0 bases and J by 11 bases, with 19 bases between them. This CDR3 comprises 14 residues. The CDR3 coding sequence is TGCAGTGCTAGAGATCGGACCGGGCCAATGGTGGCTTTCTTT. Its protein product is CSARDRTGPMVAFF.

This clonotype came up many times. V is TRBV7-9 and J is TRBJ2-7; TRBD1 or TRBD2 may be the D gene (5 bases each). CDR3 length equals 13 residues. V dropped 1 base and J dropped 5 bases, with 9 bases sitting between them. Germline V gene data show CDR1 as SEHNR and CDR2 as FQNEAQ (reference sequence). The CDR3 region is CASSLVREHEQYF. For the CDR3, the DNA is TGTGCCAGCAGCTTAGTCAGGGAGCACGAGCAGTACTTC.

The rearrangement uses TRBV19 and TRBJ2-7; D is ambiguous. Looked up from germline, CDR1 is LNHDA and CDR2 is SQIVND (reference sequence). V was shortened by 6 bases and J by 1 base, with 10 bases between the two germline ends. The CDR3 extends over 13 amino acids. The CDR3: CASRPTRSYEQYF. The CDR3 nucleotides read TGTGCCAGTAGGCCGACAAGGTCCTACGAGCAGTACTTC.

The chain combines TRBV11-1 with TRBJ1-1; tentatively, D is TRBD1 (5 bases). Germline V gene data show CDR1 as SGHAT and CDR2 as FQDESV (reference sequence). This CDR3 is 15 amino acids long. V was trimmed by 5 bases and J by 5 bases, leaving 18 bases between them. The CDR3 loop is CASSPGPQRGTEAFF. For the CDR3, the DNA is TGTGCCAGCAGCCCGGGGCCCCAAAGGGGTACTGAAGCTTTCTTT.

This clonotype was counted ten times or more. The chain is built from TRBV30 and TRBJ1-2, with D hard to call. Germline V gene lookup returns CDR1 GTSNPN and CDR2 SVGIG (reference sequence). CDR3 length: 15 amino acids. V was trimmed by 0 bases and J by 4 bases, leaving 15 bases between them. CDR3 nucleotide sequence: TGTGCCTGGAGTGTACCGGTCCCCCTGACCTATGGCTACACCTTC. It codes for CAWSVPVPLTYGYTF.

This clonotype was observed many times. V usage is TRBV25-1 and J usage is TRBJ1-4; D not certain. The CDR3 has 15 residues. CDR1 is MGHDK and CDR2 is SYGVNS in the germline V gene. The V end was cut by 2 bases, the J end by 7 bases, with 14 bases between. The CDR3 loop reads CASSELPRLGEKLFF. The CDR3 nucleotides read TGTGCCAGCAGTGAACTCCCAAGGTTAGGTGAAAAACTGTTTTTT. The whole variable domain, remainder taken from reference TRBV25-1 and TRBJ1-4, is EADIYQTPRYLVIGTGKKITLECSQTMGHDKMYWYQQDPGMELHLIHYSYGVNSTEKGDLSSESTVSRIRTEHFPLTLESARPSHTSQYLCASSELPRLGEKLFFGSGTQLSVL.

This clonotype was detected many times. The chain couples TRBV6-1 to TRBJ2-7, with a tentative D call TRBD2 (5 bases). CDR1 and CDR2 (germline): MNHNS, SASEGT. The CDR3 length is 13 residues. V lost 6 bases and J 5 bases, leaving 14 bases between the germline ends. The CDR3 sequence is CASSSGEGDEQYF. The CDR3 DNA sequence: TGTGCCAGCAGCTCCGGTGAGGGCGACGAGCAGTACTTC.

V gene TRBV27 combines with J gene TRBJ2-5; possible D gene TRBD1, 6 bases. With 4 bases removed from V and 2 bases from J, the gap between germline ends came to 32 bases. This CDR3 contains 21 residues. Germline V gene sequence: CDR1 MNHEY, CDR2 SMNVEV (reference sequence). CDR3 in amino acids: CASSSFPGQLPVRGTQETQYF. DNA for the CDR3: TGTGCCAGCAGTTCCTTTCCGGGACAACTCCCTGTAAGGGGCACACAAGAGACCCAGTACTTC.

In its sample, this clonotype was seen a few times. The chain is built from TRBV7-8 and TRBJ1-1; D might be TRBD1 (6 bases). The CDR3 totals 16 residues. The germline V and J ends were trimmed by 1 base and 1 base, with 13 bases remaining between them. Germline lookup yields CDR1 SGHVS and CDR2 FQNEAQ. The CDR3 DNA follows: TGTGCCAGCAGCTTAGTATTTAGGGGGGGGAACACTGAAGCTTTCTTT. It translates to CASSLVFRGGNTEAFF.

The chain uses TRBV18 and TRBJ2-2; D is perhaps TRBD2 (5 bases). CDR3 length: 13 residues. Germline loops: CDR1 KGHSH, CDR2 LQKENI. The V end lost 0 bases, the J end lost 6 bases, and 5 bases lay between the germline ends. CDR3 sequence (DNA): TGTGCCAGCTCACCACCGGGAGCCGGGGAGCTGTTTTTT. Its translation is CASSPPGAGELFF. Together with reference TRBV18 and TRBJ2-2, the CDR3 gives the full variable domain: NAGVMQNPRHLVRRRGQEARLRCSPMKGHSHVYWYRQLPEEGLKFMVYLQKENIIDESGMPKERFSAEFPKEGPSILRIQQVVRGDSAAYFCASSPPGAGELFFGEGSRLTVL.

The rearrangement joins TRBV9 to TRBJ2-2, with D perhaps TRBD1 (5 bases). In germline, CDR1 is SGDLS, CDR2 YYNGEE. The CDR3 totals 12 residues. Trimming removed 2 bases at V and 10 bases at J, with 9 bases between. The CDR3 protein is CASSVQGEELFF. The CDR3 nucleotides read TGTGCCAGCAGCGTTCAGGGTGAGGAGCTGTTTTTT.

This clonotype was seen at least ten times. This chain joins TRBV11-2 and TRBJ2-7; D possibly corresponds to TRBD2 (5 bases). CDR1 SGHAT and CDR2 FQNNGV come from the germline V gene. Trimming left V 3 bases short and J 3 bases short, with 9 bases between. This CDR3 comprises 13 residues. CDR3 in amino acids: CASSLTTYYEQYF. For the CDR3, the DNA is TGTGCCAGCAGCTTGACTACTTACTACGAGCAGTACTTC.

This chain's CDR3 is CAWSVGGSNQPQHF. The CDR3 bases are TGTGCCTGGAGTGTGGGGGGGAGCAATCAGCCCCAGCATTTT. The V gene is TRBV30, the J gene TRBJ1-5, with D perhaps matching TRBD1 (5 bases). V gave up 0 bases and J gave up 1 base, with 7 bases separating them. The CDR3 spans 14 residues. From germline, CDR1 is GTSNPN and CDR2 SVGIG (reference sequence).